These T cell receptor beta chains were read from a single sample in a study of T cells in Graves' hyperthyroidism and ophthalmopathy. TCRdb reanalysed the multiplex PCR reads using MiXCR and keeps one entry per CDR3 protein. This sample has about 210,000 distinct CDR3 sequences, with around 16% found just once. Sequencing was carried out using blood. These receptors were obtained from a man aged 40-55 years with Graves' hyperthyroidism. Each CDR3 is given with its conserved first and last residue. Only some rows state a clone size, as once, few, many or a class for expanded clones.

abundance	v_gene	CDR3aa
many	TRBV27	CASSPSASSAYEQYF
few	TRBV24-1	CATSDLSGSGANVLTF
few	TRBV13	CASSNSGTGDEKLFF
many	TRBV20-1	CSARRGQGYEKLFF
.	TRBV5-8	CASRRGQSYNEQFF
.	TRBV14	CASSPDLEIEAFF
few	TRBV10-1	CASSDLGLAGARFLETQYF
many	TRBV20-1	CSARGAQKEAFF
.	TRBV27	CASSWTGGREKLFF
many	TRBV5-1	CASSLAADQETQYF
many	TRBV20-1	CSARDPYRGPSYEQYF
many	TRBV4-3	CASSQDSGFEAFF
many	TRBV20-1	CSARDGEAQPQHF
few	TRBV6-2/TRBV6-3	CASRTSSYNEQFF
.	TRBV7-9	CASSLPQRNTEAFF
many	TRBV30	CAWIPGSPNTEAFF
.	TRBV27	CASSPSGTGGAYEQYF
many	TRBV6-4	CASSDSQGDTQHF
few	TRBV20-1	CSAQGDRIATQYF
.	TRBV28	CASFSVKGFGNQPQHF
many	TRBV7-6	CASSFMGQGTTNEKLFF
once	TRBV5-5	CASSPTGGQGNIQYF
few	TRBV15	CATSRDKGTVGDTQYF